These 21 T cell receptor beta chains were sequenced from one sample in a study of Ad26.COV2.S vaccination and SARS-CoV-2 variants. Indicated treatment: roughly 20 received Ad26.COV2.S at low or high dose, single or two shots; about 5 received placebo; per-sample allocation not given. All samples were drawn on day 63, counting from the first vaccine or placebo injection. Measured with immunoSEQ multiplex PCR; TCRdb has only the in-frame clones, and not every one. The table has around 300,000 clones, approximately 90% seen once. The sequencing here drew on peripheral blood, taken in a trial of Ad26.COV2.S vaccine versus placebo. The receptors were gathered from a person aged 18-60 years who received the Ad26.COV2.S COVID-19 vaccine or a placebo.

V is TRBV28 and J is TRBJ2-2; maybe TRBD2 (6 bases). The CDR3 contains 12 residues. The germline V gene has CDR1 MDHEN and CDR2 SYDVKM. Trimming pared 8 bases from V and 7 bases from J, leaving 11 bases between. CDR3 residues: CASGRTGGELFF. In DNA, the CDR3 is TGTGCCAGCGGGAGGACTGGCGGGGAGCTGTTTTTT.

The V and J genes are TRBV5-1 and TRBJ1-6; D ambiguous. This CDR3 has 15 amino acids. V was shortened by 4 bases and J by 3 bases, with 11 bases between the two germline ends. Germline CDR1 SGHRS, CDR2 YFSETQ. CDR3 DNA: TGCGCCAGCAGCCGCACATCGGGCTATAATTCACCCCTCCACTTT. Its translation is CASSRTSGYNSPLHF.

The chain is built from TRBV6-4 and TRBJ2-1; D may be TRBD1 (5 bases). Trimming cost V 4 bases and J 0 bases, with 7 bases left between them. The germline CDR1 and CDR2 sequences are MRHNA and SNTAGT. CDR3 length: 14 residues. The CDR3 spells CASSVGASYNEQFF. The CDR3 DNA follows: TGTGCCAGCAGTGTAGGGGCCTCCTACAATGAGCAGTTCTTC.

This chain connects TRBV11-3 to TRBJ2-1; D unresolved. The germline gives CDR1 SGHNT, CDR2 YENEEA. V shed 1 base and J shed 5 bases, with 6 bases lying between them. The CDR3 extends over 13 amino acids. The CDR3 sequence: CASSLGVDNEQFF. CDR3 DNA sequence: TGTGCCAGCAGCTTAGGGGTGGACAATGAGCAGTTCTTC.

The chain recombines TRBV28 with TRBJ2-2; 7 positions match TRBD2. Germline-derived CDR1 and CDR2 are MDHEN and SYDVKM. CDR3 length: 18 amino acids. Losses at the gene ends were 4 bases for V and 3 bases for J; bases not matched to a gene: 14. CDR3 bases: TGTGCCAGCAGTTCTTTGCCCGGAGCGGGAACGGACACCGGGGAGCTGTTTTTT. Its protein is CASSSLPGAGTDTGELFF.

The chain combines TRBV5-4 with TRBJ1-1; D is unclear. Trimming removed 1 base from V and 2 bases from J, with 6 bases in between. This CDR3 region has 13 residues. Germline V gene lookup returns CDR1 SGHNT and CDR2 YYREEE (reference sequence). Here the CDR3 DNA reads TGTGCCAGCAGCTTGACCATTAACACTGAAGCTTTCTTT. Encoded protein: CASSLTINTEAFF.

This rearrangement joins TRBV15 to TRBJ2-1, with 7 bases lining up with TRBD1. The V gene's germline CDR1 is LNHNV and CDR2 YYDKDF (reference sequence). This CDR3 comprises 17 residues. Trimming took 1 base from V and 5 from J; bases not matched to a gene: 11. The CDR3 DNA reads TGTGCCACCAGCAGAGGGAGATTTGAGGGGGCGCACAATGAGCAGTTCTTC. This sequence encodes CATSRGRFEGAHNEQFF.

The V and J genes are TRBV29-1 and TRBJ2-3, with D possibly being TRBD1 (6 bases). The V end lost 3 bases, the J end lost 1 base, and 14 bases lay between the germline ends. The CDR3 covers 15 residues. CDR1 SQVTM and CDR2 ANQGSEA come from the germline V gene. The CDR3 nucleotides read TGCAGCGTTGATCCGAGGGCAGGGGGCACAGATACGCAGTATTTT. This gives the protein CSVDPRAGGTDTQYF.

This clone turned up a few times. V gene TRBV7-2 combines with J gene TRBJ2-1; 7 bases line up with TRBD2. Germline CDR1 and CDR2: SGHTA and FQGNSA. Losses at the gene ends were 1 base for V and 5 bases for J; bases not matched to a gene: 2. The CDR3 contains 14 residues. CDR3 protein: CASSLVAGDNEQFF. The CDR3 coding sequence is TGTGCCAGCAGCTTAGTTGCGGGGGACAATGAGCAGTTCTTC. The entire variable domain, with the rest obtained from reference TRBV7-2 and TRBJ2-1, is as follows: GAGVSQSPSNKVTEKGKDVELRCDPISGHTALYWYRQSLGQGLEFLIYFQGNSAPDKSGLPSDRFSAERTGGSVSTLTIQRTQQEDSAVYLCASSLVAGDNEQFFGPGTRLTVL.

The CDR3 sequence is CASGRGGTANEKLFF. Here the CDR3 DNA reads TGTGCCAGCGGACGAGGGGGGACGGCTAATGAAAAACTGTTTTTT. The chain employs TRBV9 and TRBJ1-4; D is perhaps TRBD1 (6 bases). With 7 bases removed from V and 3 bases from J, the gap between germline ends came to 16 bases. The CDR3 spans 15 residues. Germline V lookup: CDR1 SGDLS, CDR2 YYNGEE.

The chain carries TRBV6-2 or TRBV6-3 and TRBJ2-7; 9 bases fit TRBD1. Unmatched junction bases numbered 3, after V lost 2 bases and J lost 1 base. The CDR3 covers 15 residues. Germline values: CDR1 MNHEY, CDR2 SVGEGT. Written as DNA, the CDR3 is TGTGCCAGCAGTTACCGGGACAGGGATTCCTACGAGCAGTACTTC. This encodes CASSYRDRDSYEQYF.

CDR3 region: CASSLARGGYGYTF. DNA for the CDR3: TGTGCCAGCAGCTTAGCCCGGGGAGGCTATGGCTACACCTTC. J is TRBJ1-2 and V is TRBV7-8; no reliable D call. CDR1 and CDR2 (germline): SGHVS, FQNEAQ. This CDR3 spans 14 amino acids. Trimming removed 0 bases at V and 4 bases at J, with 9 bases between.

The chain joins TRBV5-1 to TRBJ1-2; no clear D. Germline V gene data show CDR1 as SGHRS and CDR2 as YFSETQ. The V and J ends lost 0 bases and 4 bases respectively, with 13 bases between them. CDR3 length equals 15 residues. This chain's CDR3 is CASSLDFADLYGYTF. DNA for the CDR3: TGCGCCAGCAGCTTGGATTTCGCGGACCTCTATGGCTACACCTTC.

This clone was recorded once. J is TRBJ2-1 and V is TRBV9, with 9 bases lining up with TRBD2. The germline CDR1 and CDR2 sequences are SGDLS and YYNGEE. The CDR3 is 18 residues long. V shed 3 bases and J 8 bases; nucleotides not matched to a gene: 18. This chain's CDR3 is CASSAELAGRSERDEQFF. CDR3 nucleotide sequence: TGTGCCAGCAGCGCAGAACTAGCGGGCCGCTCCGAGAGGGATGAGCAGTTCTTC.

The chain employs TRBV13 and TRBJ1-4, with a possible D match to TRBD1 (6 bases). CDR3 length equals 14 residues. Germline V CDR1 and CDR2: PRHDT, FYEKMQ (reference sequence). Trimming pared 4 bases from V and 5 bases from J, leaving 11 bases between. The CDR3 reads CASSSGTRNEKLFF. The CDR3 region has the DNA TGTGCCAGCAGCTCCGGGACACGAAATGAAAAACTGTTTTTT. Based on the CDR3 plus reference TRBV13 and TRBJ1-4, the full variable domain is AAGVIQSPRHLIKEKRETATLKCYPIPRHDTVYWYQQGPGQDPQFLISFYEKMQSDKGSIPDRFSAQQFSDYHSELNMSSLELGDSALYFCASSSGTRNEKLFFGSGTQLSVL.

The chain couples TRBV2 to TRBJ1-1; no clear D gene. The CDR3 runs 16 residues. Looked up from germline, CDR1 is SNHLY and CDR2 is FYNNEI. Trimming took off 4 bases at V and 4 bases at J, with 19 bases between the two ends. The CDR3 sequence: CASSVRSGPESTEAFF. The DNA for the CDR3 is TGTGCCAGCAGTGTTCGTAGCGGGCCCGAGAGCACTGAAGCTTTCTTT.

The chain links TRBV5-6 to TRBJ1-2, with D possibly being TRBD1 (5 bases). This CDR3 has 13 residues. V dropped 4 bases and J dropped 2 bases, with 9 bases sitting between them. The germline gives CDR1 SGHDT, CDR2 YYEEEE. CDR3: CASSTTANYGYTF. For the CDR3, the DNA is TGTGCCAGCAGCACGACAGCCAACTATGGCTACACCTTC.

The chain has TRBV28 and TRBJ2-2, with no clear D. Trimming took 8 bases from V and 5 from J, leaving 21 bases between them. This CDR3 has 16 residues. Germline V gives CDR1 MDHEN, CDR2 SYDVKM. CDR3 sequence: CASHAPTEPRTGELFF. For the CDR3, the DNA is TGTGCCAGCCACGCGCCAACCGAACCCAGGACCGGGGAGCTGTTTTTT.

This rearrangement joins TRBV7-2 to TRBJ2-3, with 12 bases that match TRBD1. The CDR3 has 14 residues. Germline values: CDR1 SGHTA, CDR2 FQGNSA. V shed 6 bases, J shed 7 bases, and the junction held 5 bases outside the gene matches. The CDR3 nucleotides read TGTGCCAGCAGTCGGGACAGGGGGCGGTATACGCAGTATTTT. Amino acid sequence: CASSRDRGRYTQYF.

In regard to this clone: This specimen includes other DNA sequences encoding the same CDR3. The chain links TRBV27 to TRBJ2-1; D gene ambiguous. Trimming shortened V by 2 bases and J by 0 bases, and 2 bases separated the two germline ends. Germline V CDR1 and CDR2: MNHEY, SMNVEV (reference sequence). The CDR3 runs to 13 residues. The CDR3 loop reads CASSLSSYNEQFF. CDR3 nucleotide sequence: TGTGCCAGCAGTTTAAGCTCCTACAATGAGCAGTTCTTC.

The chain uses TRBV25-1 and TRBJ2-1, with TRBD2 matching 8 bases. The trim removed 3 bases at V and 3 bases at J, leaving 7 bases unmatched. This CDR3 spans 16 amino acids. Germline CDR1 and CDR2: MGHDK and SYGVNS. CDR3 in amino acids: CASSEVGRGGYNEQFF. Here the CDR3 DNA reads TGTGCCAGCAGTGAGGTGGGACGGGGGGGCTACAATGAGCAGTTCTTC.